Each of the 5 T cell receptor beta chains below was sequenced from the same sample in a study of T cells in Graves' hyperthyroidism and ophthalmopathy. There were TCR beta CDR3 regions amplified from RNA transcripts. With the HTBI primer set, the TCR CDR3 went through a first round of RT-PCR. TCRdb passed the multiplex PCR reads through MiXCR, listing each CDR3 protein once. The sample has around 600,000 distinct CDR3 sequences; roughly 15% are singletons. The sequencing sample was made of blood. Receptors originate from a woman between 45 and 65 years old with Graves' ophthalmopathy.

This clonotype was counted at least ten times. The chain uses TRBV5-1 and TRBJ2-5; possibly TRBD2 for D (6 bases). CDR1 and CDR2 from the germline V gene are SGHRS and YFSETQ. Trimming took 1 base from V and 5 from J, leaving 12 bases between them. The CDR3 has 14 amino acids. The CDR3 is CASSLREQRETQYF. In nucleotides, the CDR3 is TGCGCCAGCAGCTTGCGGGAGCAGCGGGAGACCCAGTACTTC.

V usage is TRBV5-1 and J usage is TRBJ2-2; D is uncertain. This CDR3 is built from 14 residues. Trimming removed 2 bases from V and 7 bases from J, with 12 bases in between. Germline loops: CDR1 SGHRS, CDR2 YFSETQ. CDR3 sequence: CASSLQQGNGELFF. In DNA form, the CDR3 reads TGCGCCAGCAGCTTACAACAAGGGAACGGGGAGCTGTTTTTT.

This clonotype has just a few counts. The V gene is TRBV14, the J gene TRBJ2-1; 11 bases align to TRBD2. Trimming took 1 base from V and 2 from J; bases not matched to a gene: 4. Germline-derived CDR1 and CDR2 are SGHDN and FVKESK. CDR3 length: 17 residues. The CDR3 here is CASSQGWGLAAYNEQFF. As DNA, the CDR3 is TGTGCCAGCAGCCAAGGTTGGGGACTAGCGGCCTACAATGAGCAGTTCTTC. Combining the CDR3 with reference TRBV14 and TRBJ2-1 gives the whole variable domain EAGVTQFPSHSVIEKGQTVTLRCDPISGHDNLYWYRRVMGKEIKFLLHFVKESKQDESGMPNNRFLAERTGGTYSTLKVQPAELEDSGVYFCASSQGWGLAAYNEQFFGPGTRLTVL.

This clonotype was observed at least ten times. The chain uses TRBV5-1 and TRBJ1-2; maybe TRBD1 (6 bases). This CDR3 spans 15 amino acids. Germline V gene lookup returns CDR1 SGHRS and CDR2 YFSETQ. Trimming took 1 base from V and 6 from J, leaving 16 bases between them. As DNA, the CDR3 is TGCGCCAGCAGCTTGTGGGGGGGCGTTACGGATGGCTACACCTTC. Amino acid sequence: CASSLWGGVTDGYTF.

This clonotype has ten or more counts. The chain employs TRBV12-3 or TRBV12-4 and TRBJ2-5; no clear D gene. CDR3 size: 12 residues. V lost 4 bases and J 9 bases, leaving 12 bases between the germline ends. This CDR3 is CASSSDVGSQYF. In DNA form, the CDR3 reads TGTGCCAGCAGTTCTGACGTCGGGTCCCAGTACTTC.